The following is a TCR beta chain sequence with its context. No antigen is known for it. Assay used: immunoSEQ multiplex PCR; TCRdb lists only in-frame clones, some missing. The sample contains approximately 90,000 clones, around 93% of which appear only once. This sample was taken from a study of graft-versus-host responses after intestinal transplantation. CDR3 length equals 19 residues. V gave up 0 bases and J gave up 6 bases; unmatched junction bases: 15. From germline, CDR1 is SGHAT and CDR2 FQNNGV. The source is a human donor who was the organ donor for an intestinal transplant. J is TRBJ2-1 and V is TRBV11-2; 9 bases line up with TRBD1. Sequences were derived from unstimulated CD8+ T cells sorted from spleen or lymph node cells, sampled before transplant. The DNA of the CDR3 is TGTGCCAGCAGCTTAGAATATACGGAGGGGACAGGGATTCCCAATGAGCAGTTCTTC. Translating it yields CASSLEYTEGTGIPNEQFF.